Below, 19 T cell receptor beta chains from the same sample are listed, as sequenced in a study of identical twins. MiXCR was run by TCRdb on the 5' RACE reads, yielding one entry per CDR3 protein. The sample includes 470,000 or so distinct CDR3 sequences, 20% to 25% of them seen just once. These same data were also listed under a study on T cells expressing NK-cell markers.

Material for sequencing was CD4+ T cells sorted from blood. These receptors were collected from a woman under 30 in good health.

This clonotype was picked up a small number of times. The V call is TRBV5-1, the J call TRBJ1-2; a possible D gene is TRBD1 (5 bases). The CDR3 spans 15 residues. V lost 4 bases, J lost 4 bases, and 17 bases lay in between. Looked up from germline, CDR1 is SGHRS and CDR2 is YFSETQ. CDR3 nucleotides: TGCGCCAGCAGCCCCCAGGGAGTAGTTAGCTATGGCTACACCTTC. It is translated as CASSPQGVVSYGYTF.

The CDR3: CASSSLRVYNEQFF. The CDR3 region has the DNA TGTGCCAGTTCAAGTCTGAGAGTATACAATGAGCAGTTCTTC. The V and J genes are TRBV7-9 and TRBJ2-1, with unresolved D. V gave up 9 bases and J gave up 4 bases, with 16 bases separating them. CDR3 length: 14 residues. Per germline, CDR1 SEHNR and CDR2 FQNEAQ (reference sequence).

This clonotype was detected a few times. This rearrangement joins TRBV7-9 to TRBJ1-1; 9 bases are a match to TRBD1. With V trimmed by 5 bases and J by 8 bases, 3 bases remained unmatched. CDR3 length: 12 residues. Looked up from germline, CDR1 is SEHNR and CDR2 is FQNEAQ (reference sequence). The CDR3 is CASSPQGAEAFF. The DNA for the CDR3 is TGTGCCAGCAGCCCACAGGGGGCCGAAGCTTTCTTT.

Only a few counts were recorded for this clonotype. This sequence joins TRBV25-1 and TRBJ2-2, with 8 bases fitting TRBD2. Germline V CDR1 and CDR2: MGHDK, SYGVNS. The CDR3 extends over 14 amino acids. With V trimmed by 7 bases and J by 4 bases, 5 bases remained unmatched. The CDR3 DNA reads TGTGCCAGCACGACTAGCGCTGGCACCGGGGAGCTGTTTTTT. This gives the protein CASTTSAGTGELFF.

This clonotype has a handful of counts. This chain joins TRBV20-1 and TRBJ2-3; 7 bases align to TRBD2. Germline CDR1 DFQATT, CDR2 SNEGSKA (reference sequence). Unmatched junction bases numbered 5, after V lost 5 bases and J lost 3 bases. This CDR3 is built from 13 residues. The CDR3 DNA follows: TGCAGTGCTGAATCTAGCGGTACAGATACGCAGTATTTT. Encoded protein: CSAESSGTDTQYF.

The chain has TRBV12-3 or TRBV12-4 and TRBJ2-1, with a weak D call TRBD2 (5 bases). This CDR3 comprises 14 residues. Trimming pared 2 bases from V and 7 bases from J, leaving 12 bases between. The DNA of the CDR3 is TGTGCCAGCAGTTTACAGGAGGCAGTTAATGAGCAGTTCTTC. Its protein is CASSLQEAVNEQFF.

J is TRBJ2-1 and V is TRBV20-1, with TRBD2 matching 13 bases. This CDR3 region has 15 residues. J lost 7 bases, V lost 3 bases, and 6 bases had no gene match. CDR1 DFQATT and CDR2 SNEGSKA come from the germline V gene (reference sequence). The CDR3 nucleotides are TGCAGTGCTAGTAGCGGGGGACTAGCGGGGAATGAGCAGTTCTTC. This sequence encodes CSASSGGLAGNEQFF.

This clonotype has more than one count but fewer than ten. This chain links TRBV29-1 with TRBJ1-3; 8 bases align to TRBD1. This CDR3 contains 12 residues. The germline CDR1 and CDR2 sequences are SQVTM and ANQGSEA. Trimming took 7 bases from V and 7 from J; bases not matched to a gene: 6. DNA for the CDR3: TGCAGCGGACGACAGGGGCCTAACACCATATATTTT. This sequence encodes CSGRQGPNTIYF. The whole variable domain, filled in from reference TRBV29-1 and TRBJ1-3, reads SAVISQKPSRDICQRGTSLTIQCQVDSQVTMMFWYRQQPGQSLTLIATANQGSEATYESGFVIDKFPISRPNLTFSTLTVSNMSPEDSSIYLCSGRQGPNTIYFGEGSWLTVV.

This clonotype was observed a few times. This rearrangement joins TRBV18 to TRBJ1-4, with 8 nucleotides matching TRBD1. The CDR3 contains 15 residues. Germline assignment: CDR1 KGHSH and CDR2 LQKENI. V dropped 4 bases and J dropped 8; count of bases not matched to a gene: 9. CDR3 in amino acids: CASSRLGTGGEKLFF. The CDR3 DNA reads as TGTGCCAGCTCACGCCTCGGGACAGGAGGGGAAAAACTGTTTTTT.

Only a few counts were recorded for this clonotype. The chain couples TRBV11-2 to TRBJ2-5; TRBD2 might be the D (5 bases). The length of the CDR3 is 13 residues. The germline V gene has CDR1 SGHAT and CDR2 FQNNGV. The V gene lost 5 bases and the J gene lost 0 bases, with 7 bases spanning the gap. DNA of the CDR3: TGTGCCAGCAGCGGGGAGTACCAAGAGACCCAGTACTTC. Protein product: CASSGEYQETQYF. Full variable domain (outside the CDR3, taken from reference TRBV11-2 and TRBJ2-5): EAGVAQSPRYKIIEKRQSVAFWCNPISGHATLYWYQQILGQGPKLLIQFQNNGVVDDSQLPKDRFSAERLKGVDSTLKIQPAKLEDSAVYLCASSGEYQETQYFGPGTRLLVL.

The V call is TRBV6-2 or TRBV6-3, the J call TRBJ2-7; 12 bases fit TRBD2. There are 14 residues in the CDR3. The germline V gene has CDR1 MNHEY and CDR2 SVGEGT. J gave up 6 bases and V 7 bases, and 7 bases lay outside the gene matches. The CDR3 bases are TGTGCCAGCAACCGACTAGCGGGAGTCCCCGAGCAGTACTTC. Amino acid sequence: CASNRLAGVPEQYF.

This clonotype was counted a few times. This sequence joins TRBV10-3 and TRBJ2-7, with 8 bases lining up with TRBD1. This CDR3 contains 14 residues. Germline CDR1 reads ENHRY; CDR2 reads SYGVKD. The junction had 7 bases not matched to a gene; V was cut back by 6 bases and J by 3 bases. CDR3 DNA: TGTGCCATCAGCCAGGGGGCCCCGAACTACGAGCAGTACTTC. The encoded protein is CAISQGAPNYEQYF.

The chain joins TRBV2 to TRBJ2-5; D is uncertain. With 5 bases removed from V and 5 bases from J, the gap between germline ends came to 15 bases. Germline CDR1 and CDR2: SNHLY and FYNNEI. The CDR3 loop spans 14 amino acids. CDR3 residues: CASSPRERWETQYF. In DNA form, the CDR3 reads TGTGCCAGCAGTCCCCGCGAGCGTTGGGAGACCCAGTACTTC. The variable domain in full, completed from reference TRBV2 and TRBJ2-5, reads EPEVTQTPSHQVTQMGQEVILRCVPISNHLYFYWYRQILGQKVEFLVSFYNNEISEKSEIFDDQFSVERPDGSNFTLKIRSTKLEDSAMYFCASSPRERWETQYFGPGTRLLVL.

The chain combines TRBV20-1 with TRBJ2-7; 7 positions agree with TRBD1. The CDR3 covers 13 residues. CDR1 DFQATT and CDR2 SNEGSKA come from the germline V gene (reference sequence). V shed 1 base and J 3 bases; nucleotides not matched to a gene: 3. The CDR3 sequence is CSARGTGNYEQYF. The CDR3 DNA reads as TGCAGTGCTAGAGGGACAGGAAACTACGAGCAGTACTTC.

The chain couples TRBV18 to TRBJ2-1; no firm D call. The CDR3 extends over 15 amino acids. CDR1 KGHSH and CDR2 LQKENI come from the germline V gene. Trimming pared 1 base from V and 0 bases from J, leaving 7 bases between. DNA of the CDR3: TGTGCCAGCTCACCACGTGCAAGCTCCTACAATGAGCAGTTCTTC. This encodes CASSPRASSYNEQFF. Full variable domain (remainder filled in from reference TRBV18 and TRBJ2-1): NAGVMQNPRHLVRRRGQEARLRCSPMKGHSHVYWYRQLPEEGLKFMVYLQKENIIDESGMPKERFSAEFPKEGPSILRIQQVVRGDSAAYFCASSPRASSYNEQFFGPGTRLTVL.

This chain joins TRBV12-5 and TRBJ2-3; TRBD2 aligns across 7 bases. This CDR3 contains 16 residues. The V gene's germline CDR1 is LGHNT and CDR2 FRNRAP. V lost 3 bases, J lost 3 bases, and 9 bases stayed unmatched. The CDR3 region has the DNA TGTGCTAGTGGTTTACGCCTTAGCGGGTTTACAGATACGCAGTATTTT. Its protein product is CASGLRLSGFTDTQYF.

This clonotype occurred a few times. The rearrangement links TRBV29-1 to TRBJ1-2; D not certain. CDR3 length equals 12 residues. Trimming shortened V by 5 bases and J by 0 bases, and 7 bases separated the two germline ends. Germline CDR1 SQVTM, CDR2 ANQGSEA. The chain's CDR3 is CSVSEANYGYTF. The CDR3 nucleotides are TGCAGCGTTAGCGAAGCTAACTATGGCTACACCTTC.

This clonotype was found a few times. The CDR3 region is CSAREGEGGTEAFF. Here the CDR3 DNA reads TGCAGTGCTAGAGAAGGGGAGGGGGGAACTGAAGCTTTCTTT. J is TRBJ1-1 and V is TRBV20-1; possibly TRBD1 for D (6 bases). The CDR3 runs to 14 residues. Trimming took 0 bases from V and 5 from J, leaving 13 bases between them. The germline CDR1 and CDR2 sequences are DFQATT and SNEGSKA (reference sequence).

This clonotype was seen repeatedly, ten times or more. The gene calls are TRBV6-2 or TRBV6-3 and TRBJ1-5, with no clear D. The CDR3 is 13 residues long. In germline, CDR1 is MNHEY, CDR2 SVGEGT. The V gene lost 2 bases and the J gene lost 1 base, with 3 bases spanning the gap. CDR3 sequence reads: CASSYRSNQPQHF. DNA for the CDR3: TGTGCCAGCAGTTACCGGAGCAATCAGCCCCAGCATTTT.